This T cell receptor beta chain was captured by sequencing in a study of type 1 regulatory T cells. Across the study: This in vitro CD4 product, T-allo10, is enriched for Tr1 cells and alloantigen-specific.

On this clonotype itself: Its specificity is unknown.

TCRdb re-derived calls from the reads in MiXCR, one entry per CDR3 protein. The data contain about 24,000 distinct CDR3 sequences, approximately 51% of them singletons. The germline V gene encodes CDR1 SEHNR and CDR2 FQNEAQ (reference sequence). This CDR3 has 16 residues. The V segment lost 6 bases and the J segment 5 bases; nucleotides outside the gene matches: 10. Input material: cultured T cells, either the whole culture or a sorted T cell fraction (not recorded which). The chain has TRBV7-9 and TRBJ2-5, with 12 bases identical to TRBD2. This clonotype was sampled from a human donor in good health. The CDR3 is CASSSASGGARETQYF. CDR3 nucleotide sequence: TGTGCCAGCAGTTCCGCTAGCGGGGGGGCCCGTGAGACCCAGTACTTC.